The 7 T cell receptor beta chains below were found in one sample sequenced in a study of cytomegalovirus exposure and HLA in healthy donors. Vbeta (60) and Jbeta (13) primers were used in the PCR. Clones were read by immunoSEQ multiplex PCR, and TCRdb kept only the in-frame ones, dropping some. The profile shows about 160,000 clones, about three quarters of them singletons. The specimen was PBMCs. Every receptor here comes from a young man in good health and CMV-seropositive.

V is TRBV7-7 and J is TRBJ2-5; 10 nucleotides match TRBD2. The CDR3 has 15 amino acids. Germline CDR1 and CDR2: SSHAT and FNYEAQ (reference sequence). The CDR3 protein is CASGPLAGGQETQYF. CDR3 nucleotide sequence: TGTGCTAGCGGGCCCTTAGCGGGGGGCCAAGAGACCCAGTACTTC.

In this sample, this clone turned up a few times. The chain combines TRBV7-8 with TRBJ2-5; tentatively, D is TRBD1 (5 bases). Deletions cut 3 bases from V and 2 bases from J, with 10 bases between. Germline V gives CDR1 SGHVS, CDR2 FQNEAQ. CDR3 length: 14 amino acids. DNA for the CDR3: TGTGCCAGCAGCTTTTCAGGGCTGCAAGAGACCCAGTACTTC. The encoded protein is CASSFSGLQETQYF.

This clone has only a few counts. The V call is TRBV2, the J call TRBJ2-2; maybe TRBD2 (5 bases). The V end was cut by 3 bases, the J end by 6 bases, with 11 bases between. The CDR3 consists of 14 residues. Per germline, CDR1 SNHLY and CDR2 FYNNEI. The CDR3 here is CASSELSGAGELFF. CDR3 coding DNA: TGTGCCAGCAGTGAGCTGAGCGGAGCCGGGGAGCTGTTTTTT.

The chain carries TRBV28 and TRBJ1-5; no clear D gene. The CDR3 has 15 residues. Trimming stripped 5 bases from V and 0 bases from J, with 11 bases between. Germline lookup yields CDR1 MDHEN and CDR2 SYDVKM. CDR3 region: CASSSRGYSNQPQHF. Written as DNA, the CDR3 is TGTGCCAGCAGTAGTCGAGGTTATAGCAATCAGCCCCAGCATTTT. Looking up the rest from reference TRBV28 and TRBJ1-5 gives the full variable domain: DVKVTQSSRYLVKRTGEKVFLECVQDMDHENMFWYRQDPGLGLRLIYFSYDVKMKEKGDIPEGYSVSREKKERFSLILESASTNQTSMYLCASSSRGYSNQPQHFGDGTRLSIL.

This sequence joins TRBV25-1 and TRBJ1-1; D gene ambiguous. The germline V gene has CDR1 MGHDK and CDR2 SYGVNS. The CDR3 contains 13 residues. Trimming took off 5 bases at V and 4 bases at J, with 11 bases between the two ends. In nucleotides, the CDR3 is TGTGCCAGCAGTCCTTATTTGTCCACTGAAGCTTTCTTT. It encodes CASSPYLSTEAFF.

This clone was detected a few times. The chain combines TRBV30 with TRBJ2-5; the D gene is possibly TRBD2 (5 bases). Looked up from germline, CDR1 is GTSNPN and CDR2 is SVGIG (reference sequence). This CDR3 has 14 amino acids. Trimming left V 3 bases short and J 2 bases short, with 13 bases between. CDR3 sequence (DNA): TGTGCCTGGAGACGAGGGCGGCTTCAAGAGACCCAGTACTTC. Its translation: CAWRRGRLQETQYF.

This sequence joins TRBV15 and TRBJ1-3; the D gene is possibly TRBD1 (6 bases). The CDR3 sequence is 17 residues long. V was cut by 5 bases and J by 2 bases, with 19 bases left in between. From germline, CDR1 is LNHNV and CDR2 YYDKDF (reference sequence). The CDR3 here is CATSLLLGGAPGNTIYF. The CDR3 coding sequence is TGTGCCACCAGCCTCCTTTTGGGGGGGGCACCTGGAAACACCATATATTTT.